These 28 T cell receptor beta chains originate from one sample sequenced in a study of CDR3 diversity in severe acne. TCRdb itself ran the PCR reads through MiXCR, one entry per CDR3 protein. Of about 90,000 distinct CDR3 sequences in the sample, 45% to 50% are singletons; the top ten hold 10%. The source material was blood. These receptors were taken from a male donor in good health, serving as a control.

This clonotype was counted ten times or more. This chain uses TRBV27 with TRBJ1-1; D gene uncertain. The CDR3 is made up of 13 amino acids. Per the germline V gene, CDR1 is MNHEY and CDR2 is SMNVEV (reference sequence). V was shortened by 5 bases and J by 5 bases, with 12 bases between the two germline ends. CDR3 nucleotide sequence: TGTGCCAGCAGTACCAATACACAAACTGAAGCTTTCTTT. This encodes CASSTNTQTEAFF.

This clonotype was picked up a small number of times. This sequence joins TRBV5-6 and TRBJ2-2; the D gene could be TRBD1 or TRBD2 (5 bases each). The CDR3 extends over 15 amino acids. V lost 0 bases to trimming and J lost 4 bases, with 10 bases between them. Germline V lookup: CDR1 SGHDT, CDR2 YYEEEE. This chain's CDR3 is CASSLDPGRTGELFF. The CDR3 nucleotides read TGTGCCAGCAGCTTGGATCCGGGACGCACCGGGGAGCTGTTTTTT. The full variable domain, with the rest looked up from reference TRBV5-6 and TRBJ2-2, is DAGVTQSPTHLIKTRGQQVTLRCSPKSGHDTVSWYQQALGQGPQFIFQYYEEEERQRGNFPDRFSGHQFPNYSSELNVNALLLGDSALYLCASSLDPGRTGELFFGEGSRLTVL.

This clonotype appeared once. V gene TRBV28 combines with J gene TRBJ2-6; D remains ambiguous. V shed 2 bases and J shed 0 bases, with 8 bases lying between them. Germline V gene data show CDR1 as MDHEN and CDR2 as SYDVKM. The CDR3 covers 16 residues. CDR3 sequence: CASSLLTGSGANVLTF. For the CDR3, the DNA is TGTGCCAGCAGTTTACTGACGGGCTCTGGGGCCAACGTCCTGACTTTC.

This rearrangement joins TRBV7-2 to TRBJ2-7; 13 bases align to TRBD2. V dropped 5 bases and J dropped 9; count of bases not matched to a gene: 7. CDR3 size: 14 residues. Per the germline V gene, CDR1 is SGHTA and CDR2 is FQGNSA. This CDR3 is CASSPWTSGRGQYF. CDR3 DNA sequence: TGTGCCAGCAGCCCCTGGACTAGCGGGAGAGGGCAGTACTTC.

By frequency in the sample, this clonotype is medium-sized. The CDR3 reads CASSVGGGTYEQYF. The CDR3 DNA sequence: TGTGCCAGCAGCGTAGGGGGAGGGACCTACGAGCAGTACTTC. The genes are TRBV9 and TRBJ2-7; 7 bases are shared with TRBD2. This CDR3 is 14 amino acids long. Losses at the gene ends were 0 bases for V and 2 bases for J; bases not matched to a gene: 2. Per germline, CDR1 SGDLS and CDR2 YYNGEE.

This clonotype was counted ten times or more. The gene calls are TRBV6-1 and TRBJ2-6; a possible D gene is TRBD2 (5 bases). Per germline, CDR1 MNHNS and CDR2 SASEGT. CDR3 length: 16 residues. V lost 7 bases and J lost 2, with 15 bases in between. CDR3 in DNA: TGTGCCAGCACTCTGAGCCGGGAAACTGGGGCCAACGTCCTGACTTTC. Translating gives CASTLSRETGANVLTF.

CDR3 sequence (DNA): TGTGCCAGCAGAGACTACAGGGTGATCGGGGAGCTGTTTTTT. This codes for CASRDYRVIGELFF. The chain carries TRBV2 and TRBJ2-2; tentative D call: TRBD1 (6 bases). Germline V CDR1 and CDR2: SNHLY, FYNNEI. Trimming took 6 bases from V and 7 from J, leaving 15 bases between them. The CDR3 sequence is 14 residues long.

The CDR3 DNA sequence: TGTGCCAGCAGTGCCACCGCGGGTCGAGAGACCCAGTACTTC. This gives the protein CASSATAGRETQYF. The V and J genes are TRBV6-4 and TRBJ2-5; tentative D call: TRBD2 (5 bases). V was pared by 4 bases and J by 4 bases, with 13 bases between. This CDR3 is 14 amino acids long. Germline V gives CDR1 MRHNA, CDR2 SNTAGT.

The chain has TRBV18 and TRBJ1-1; TRBD1 matches at 9 bases. The CDR3 is made up of 17 amino acids. Looked up from germline, CDR1 is KGHSH and CDR2 is LQKENI. The J segment lost 5 bases and the V segment lost 1 base, leaving 11 bases of the junction unmatched. CDR3 loop: CASSPLFSTGGETEAFF. The CDR3 DNA reads as TGTGCCAGCTCACCACTATTTTCTACAGGGGGCGAAACTGAAGCTTTCTTT.

This clonotype has ten or more counts. The chain recombines TRBV14 with TRBJ1-1, with no clear D. CDR3 length: 14 residues. Trimming cost V 2 bases and J 4 bases, with 11 bases left between them. Germline CDR1 SGHDN, CDR2 FVKESK. The CDR3 DNA is TGTGCCAGCAGCCAACAAACCCGGGGCACTGAAGCTTTCTTT. Translation gives CASSQQTRGTEAFF. Supplemented by reference TRBV14 and TRBJ1-1, the full variable domain reads EAGVTQFPSHSVIEKGQTVTLRCDPISGHDNLYWYRRVMGKEIKFLLHFVKESKQDESGMPNNRFLAERTGGTYSTLKVQPAELEDSGVYFCASSQQTRGTEAFFGQGTRLTVV.

The V gene is TRBV10-1, the J gene TRBJ1-2, with 9 positions matching TRBD1. This CDR3 contains 15 residues. The V gene's germline CDR1 is WNHNN and CDR2 SYGVQD (reference sequence). The V and J ends lost 2 bases and 3 bases, in that order; junction bases with no gene match: 4. DNA for the CDR3: TGCGCCAGCAGTGAGGGGGACAGGGTCTACTATGGCTACACCTTC. It is translated as CASSEGDRVYYGYTF.

This clonotype turned up a few times. The rearrangement uses TRBV5-6 and TRBJ2-7, with 10 bases fitting TRBD2. The ends lost 2 bases at V and 9 bases at J; junction bases unmatched: 2. Germline assignment: CDR1 SGHDT and CDR2 YYEEEE. This CDR3 comprises 12 residues. This chain's CDR3 is CASSFRLAGQYF. Written as DNA, the CDR3 is TGTGCCAGCAGCTTCCGACTAGCGGGGCAGTACTTC.

This clonotype was counted a few times. The V and J genes are TRBV10-1 and TRBJ1-2, with no clear D. From germline, CDR1 is WNHNN and CDR2 SYGVQD (reference sequence). The CDR3 has 15 amino acids. Trimming left V 4 bases short and J 5 bases short, with 17 bases between. DNA for the CDR3: TGCGCCAGCAGTGGGGCCATTCCCGAGGGATATGGCTACACCTTC. It encodes CASSGAIPEGYGYTF.

This clonotype was counted many times. V and J are TRBV6-5 and TRBJ2-1, with D uncertain. Trimming pared 2 bases from V and 8 bases from J, leaving 13 bases between. The CDR3 consists of 14 residues. Germline values: CDR1 MNHEY, CDR2 SVGAGI. CDR3 coding DNA: TGTGCCAGCAGTTACCGTCGCGGAGCTGATGAGCAGTTCTTC. Its protein product is CASSYRRGADEQFF.

This chain connects TRBV25-1 to TRBJ2-5; 10 nucleotides match TRBD2. V shed 1 base, J shed 5 bases, and the junction held 10 bases outside the gene matches. Germline lookup yields CDR1 MGHDK and CDR2 SYGVNS. The CDR3 is made up of 17 amino acids. The CDR3 region is CASSELVAGGLFETQYF. CDR3 coding DNA: TGTGCCAGCAGTGAATTGGTAGCGGGAGGACTCTTCGAGACCCAGTACTTC. Supplemented by reference TRBV25-1 and TRBJ2-5, the full variable domain reads EADIYQTPRYLVIGTGKKITLECSQTMGHDKMYWYQQDPGMELHLIHYSYGVNSTEKGDLSSESTVSRIRTEHFPLTLESARPSHTSQYLCASSELVAGGLFETQYFGPGTRLLVL.

Regarding this clonotype: At one boundary the junction diverges from the germline segment, which might be a read error. The rearrangement uses TRBV6-1 and TRBJ2-1; 15 nucleotides line up with TRBD2. The CDR3 runs 17 residues. The germline V gene has CDR1 MNHNS and CDR2 SASEGT. CDR3 bases: TGTGCCAGCAGTCGCCGGGGACTAGCGGGAGGAGGCAATGAGCAGCTCTTC. Its translation is CASSRRGLAGGGNEQLF.

This clonotype has more than one count but fewer than ten. The V gene is TRBV19, the J gene TRBJ2-2; D not resolved. This CDR3 is built from 13 residues. Germline V gene lookup returns CDR1 LNHDA and CDR2 SQIVND (reference sequence). The V end lost 3 bases, the J end lost 7 bases, and 9 bases lay between the germline ends. This CDR3 is CASSMGPSGELFF. The DNA for the CDR3 is TGTGCCAGTAGTATGGGTCCTAGCGGGGAGCTGTTTTTT. The variable domain in full, with the rest retrieved from reference TRBV19 and TRBJ2-2, is DGGITQSPKYLFRKEGQNVTLSCEQNLNHDAMYWYRQDPGQGLRLIYYSQIVNDFQKGDIAEGYSVSREKKESFPLTVTSAQKNPTAFYLCASSMGPSGELFFGEGSRLTVL.

This clonotype was found a few times. V is TRBV18 and J is TRBJ2-3, with 7 bases that match TRBD1. CDR1 KGHSH and CDR2 LQKENI come from the germline V gene. Unmatched junction bases numbered 4, after V lost 3 bases and J lost 1 base. CDR3 length equals 15 residues. The CDR3 is CASSPRQGGTDTQYF. The DNA for the CDR3 is TGTGCCAGCTCACCCCGACAGGGAGGCACAGATACGCAGTATTTT.

In this sample, this clonotype turned up many times. This chain links TRBV6-1 with TRBJ2-4, with D tentatively TRBD1 (6 bases). Germline V gene lookup returns CDR1 MNHNS and CDR2 SASEGT. CDR3 length equals 14 residues. V was trimmed by 5 bases and J by 8 bases, leaving 16 bases between them. The CDR3 is CASSFRGQFDIQYF. The CDR3 DNA reads as TGTGCCAGCAGTTTCAGAGGACAGTTTGACATTCAGTACTTC.

There are many counts of this clonotype. The genes are TRBV7-2 and TRBJ2-2; D is perhaps TRBD1 (5 bases). Germline-derived CDR1 and CDR2 are SGHTA and FQGNSA. CDR3 length equals 13 residues. The CDR3 here is CASVGQLTGELFF. The CDR3 bases are TGTGCATCGGTGGGGCAACTCACCGGGGAGCTGTTTTTT.

The rearrangement uses TRBV6-5 and TRBJ1-6; D is possibly TRBD1 (5 bases). The germline V and J ends were trimmed by 5 bases and 10 bases, with 18 bases remaining between them. This CDR3 has 15 residues. Germline values: CDR1 MNHEY, CDR2 SVGAGI. The CDR3 DNA reads as TGTGCCAGCAGTCAAATGGGTCAGGGAGAGTCACCCCTCCACTTT. It codes for CASSQMGQGESPLHF.

Ten or more counts support this clonotype. This chain connects TRBV24-1 to TRBJ2-3, with 7 bases matching TRBD1. CDR3 length: 15 residues. V dropped 5 bases and J dropped 1; count of bases not matched to a gene: 5. Germline CDR1 KGHDR, CDR2 SFDVKD. CDR3 sequence: CATSAAGGGTDTQYF. The CDR3, as DNA: TGTGCCACCAGTGCGGCAGGGGGAGGCACAGATACGCAGTATTTT.

The V and J genes are TRBV7-9 and TRBJ2-1; D is uncertain. The germline CDR1 and CDR2 sequences are SEHNR and FQNEAQ (reference sequence). CDR3 length: 14 residues. V gave up 5 bases and J gave up 0 bases, with 8 bases separating them. Written as DNA, the CDR3 is TGTGCCAGCAGCCAAACGGGCTCCTACAATGAGCAGTTCTTC. Residues: CASSQTGSYNEQFF.

The table lists this clonotype with a few counts. The chain is built from TRBV10-3 and TRBJ2-5; a possible D gene is TRBD2 (7 bases). The CDR3 length is 14 residues. The V end lost 5 bases, the J end lost 4 bases, and 14 bases lay between the germline ends. Germline loops: CDR1 ENHRY, CDR2 SYGVKD. This CDR3 reads CAISSRGGPETQYF. Written as DNA, the CDR3 is TGTGCCATCAGTTCAAGGGGGGGCCCAGAGACCCAGTACTTC.

The rearrangement links TRBV7-9 to TRBJ2-7; 13 nucleotides align to TRBD2. V trimming: 1 base; J trimming: 7 bases; junction bases outside the gene matches: 10. Germline loops: CDR1 SEHNR, CDR2 FQNEAQ (reference sequence). The CDR3 is 17 residues long. CDR3 region: CASSLGGLAGNTGEQYF. For the CDR3, the DNA is TGTGCCAGCAGCTTAGGGGGACTAGCGGGGAACACCGGGGAGCAGTACTTC.

V usage is TRBV11-2 and J usage is TRBJ2-3; D is unresolved. Germline V gene lookup returns CDR1 SGHAT and CDR2 FQNNGV. This CDR3 region has 13 residues. Trimming left V 5 bases short and J 3 bases short, with 9 bases between. CDR3 amino acids: CASSPQVTDTQYF. CDR3 DNA sequence: TGTGCCAGCAGCCCTCAGGTTACAGATACGCAGTATTTT.

Many counts were recorded for this clonotype. CDR3: CASSLVGQPQHF. The CDR3 nucleotides read TGTGCCAGCAGTTTAGTAGGTCAGCCCCAGCATTTT. The chain recombines TRBV28 with TRBJ1-5; D is unclear. Trimming took off 2 bases at V and 6 bases at J, with 5 bases between the two ends. The CDR3 totals 12 residues. The germline V gene has CDR1 MDHEN and CDR2 SYDVKM.

This clonotype was seen many times. The V call is TRBV6-1, the J call TRBJ1-1, with a possible D match to TRBD1 (6 bases). The ends were cut back, 1 base at V and 6 bases at J, with 15 bases in the middle. This CDR3 comprises 15 residues. The germline gives CDR1 MNHNS, CDR2 SASEGT. The CDR3 is CASSEGGALNAEAFF. As DNA, the CDR3 is TGTGCCAGCAGTGAAGGGGGGGCCCTAAACGCTGAAGCTTTCTTT.